This T cell receptor (beta chain) came from a study of post-analysis software for immune sequencing data. The study, taken as a whole, reports: Elevated frequency relative to controls characterized roughly 5 TRBV segments in patients, TRBV5-6, TRBV5-1 and TRBV20-1 among them.

This CDR3 region has 16 residues. Germline assignment: CDR1 DFQATT and CDR2 SNEGSKA (reference sequence). TCR beta cDNA libraries included unique molecular identifiers. Via MiXCR, TCRdb re-called the PCR reads, giving one row per CDR3 protein. Here the sample spans a few hundred thousand distinct CDR3 sequences, over 30% being singletons. This clonotype turned up a few times. The target antigen is unknown. The genes are TRBV20-1 and TRBJ2-4; 10 nucleotides agree with TRBD2. The J call may be faulty, since TRBJ2-7 better matches the DNA end. This TCR derives from a girl aged 2 to 10 with multiple sclerosis. Sequencing used blood. CDR3 sequence: CSAHNERTSGYYEQYF. The CDR3 nucleotides are TGCAGTGCTCATAATGAGAGGACTAGCGGTTACTACGAGCAGTACTTC.